These 25 T cell receptor beta chains share one sample of origin, sequenced in a study of blood T cell repertoires in COVID-19. TCRdb's copy holds only in-frame clones and misses some; the assay was immunoSEQ multiplex PCR. The sample holds 150,000 or so clones, 85% to 90% seen once. Sample: peripheral blood. These receptors came from a man at least 80 years old with acute or convalescent COVID-19.

The gene calls are TRBV29-1 and TRBJ1-1; D unresolved. Trimming removed 1 base from V and 4 bases from J, with 13 bases in between. CDR3 length: 14 amino acids. Germline V gene sequence: CDR1 SQVTM, CDR2 ANQGSEA. CDR3 protein: CSVEARGRGTEAFF. In nucleotides, the CDR3 is TGCAGCGTTGAAGCCCGGGGTAGAGGCACTGAAGCTTTCTTT.

This chain links TRBV9 with TRBJ2-2; D remains unclear. There are 14 residues in the CDR3. Per germline, CDR1 SGDLS and CDR2 YYNGEE. The germline V and J ends were trimmed by 7 bases and 6 bases, with 16 bases remaining between them. CDR3 nucleotide sequence: TGTGCCAGCGGTGACCCCGGTGGGCCCGGGGAGCTGTTTTTT. Protein: CASGDPGGPGELFF. The full variable domain, rest sourced from reference TRBV9 and TRBJ2-2, is DSGVTQTPKHLITATGQRVTLRCSPRSGDLSVYWYQQSLDQGLQFLIQYYNGEERAKGNILERFSAQQFPDLHSELNLSSLELGDSALYFCASGDPGGPGELFFGEGSRLTVL.

The genes are TRBV5-1 and TRBJ2-1, with 8 bases lining up with TRBD2. The length of the CDR3 is 16 residues. V was pared by 4 bases and J by 2 bases, with 8 bases of the junction left unmatched. CDR1 and CDR2 from the germline V gene are SGHRS and YFSETQ. CDR3 DNA sequence: TGCGCCAGCAGCGCCTTTACTAGCGGCACCTACAATGAGCAGTTCTTC. The encoded protein is CASSAFTSGTYNEQFF.

The chain couples TRBV11-2 to TRBJ2-5, with 9 bases fitting TRBD2. Looked up from germline, CDR1 is SGHAT and CDR2 is FQNNGV. This CDR3 has 16 amino acids. V dropped 5 bases and J dropped 2; count of bases not matched to a gene: 9. The CDR3 DNA follows: TGTGCCAGCAGCCAGCGTCTGAGCGGGAGGCAAGAGACCCAGTACTTC. It is translated as CASSQRLSGRQETQYF.

In nucleotides, the CDR3 is TGTGCCACCAGAACCGTCTGGGGGGGCGCCCGGGGCTACACCTTC. The encoded protein is CATRTVWGGARGYTF. This chain uses TRBV24-1 with TRBJ1-2, with D perhaps TRBD1 (6 bases). Germline V gene sequence: CDR1 KGHDR, CDR2 SFDVKD. There are 15 residues in the CDR3. V was cut by 7 bases and J by 8 bases, with 22 bases left in between.

A few counts support this clone. This chain connects TRBV11-1 to TRBJ1-1; possible D gene TRBD1, 5 bases. Trimming pared 1 base from V and 4 bases from J, leaving 10 bases between. Per the germline V gene, CDR1 is SGHAT and CDR2 is FQDESV (reference sequence). This CDR3 is 14 amino acids long. Here the CDR3 DNA reads TGTGCCAGCAGCTTAGTGGGCAGGGCCACTGAAGCTTTCTTT. Its protein is CASSLVGRATEAFF.

This chain uses TRBV10-3 with TRBJ2-3; 8 positions agree with TRBD1. J was trimmed by 10 bases and V by 3 bases; bases with no gene match: 6. CDR1 ENHRY and CDR2 SYGVKD come from the germline V gene. The CDR3 runs 13 residues. The CDR3 region is CAISDGQGSSQYF. DNA for the CDR3: TGTGCCATCAGTGATGGACAGGGTTCTTCGCAGTATTTT.

The chain links TRBV6-1 to TRBJ2-5, with 7 bases identical to TRBD1. Germline V gene lookup returns CDR1 MNHNS and CDR2 SASEGT. V lost 1 base to trimming and J lost 3 bases; unmatched junction nucleotides: 5. CDR3 length: 15 residues. The CDR3 here is CASSEGRGQEETQYF. The CDR3 coding sequence is TGTGCCAGCAGTGAAGGAAGGGGGCAAGAAGAGACCCAGTACTTC.

The chain links TRBV20-1 to TRBJ2-2; the match to TRBD1 covers 7 bases. The CDR3 is 14 amino acids. The V and J ends lost 3 bases and 7 bases, in that order; junction bases with no gene match: 8. Germline-derived CDR1 and CDR2 are DFQATT and SNEGSKA (reference sequence). This CDR3 is CSASEGAPVGELFF. Written as DNA, the CDR3 is TGCAGTGCTAGTGAGGGGGCGCCGGTCGGGGAGCTGTTTTTT.

The chain uses TRBV5-1 and TRBJ2-1, with 12 bases lining up with TRBD2. J was trimmed by 0 bases and V by 1 base; bases with no gene match: 5. The CDR3 totals 18 residues. CDR1 is SGHRS and CDR2 is YFSETQ in the germline V gene. CDR3 sequence: CASSLFLAGGSSYNEQFF. The CDR3 bases are TGCGCCAGCAGCTTGTTCCTAGCGGGGGGGAGCTCCTACAATGAGCAGTTCTTC.

The rearrangement links TRBV19 to TRBJ2-3; the D gene is possibly TRBD2 (7 bases). The CDR3 sequence is 14 residues long. V lost 8 bases and J lost 2, with 14 bases in between. Germline V CDR1 and CDR2: LNHDA, SQIVND (reference sequence). The CDR3 coding sequence is TGTGCCAGTGAGGGGGGGGCAAACACAGATACGCAGTATTTT. It translates to CASEGGANTDTQYF.

This clone occurred once. V is TRBV5-1 and J is TRBJ2-1; 11 bases are shared with TRBD2. Trimming cost V 0 bases and J 4 bases; bases outside gene matches: 6. Germline V gives CDR1 SGHRS, CDR2 YFSETQ. This CDR3 is 17 amino acids long. The chain's CDR3 is CASSLALLAGAYNEQFF. CDR3 in DNA: TGCGCCAGCAGCTTGGCCTTACTAGCGGGAGCTTACAATGAGCAGTTCTTC.

This chain links TRBV27 with TRBJ1-6; TRBD1 agrees at 9 bases. Unmatched junction bases numbered 10, after V lost 5 bases and J lost 8 bases. This CDR3 region has 16 residues. Germline V CDR1 and CDR2: MNHEY, SMNVEV (reference sequence). The CDR3 DNA reads TGTGCCAGCAGTATTCGGACAGGGGCGATGTATTCACCCCTCCACTTT. Amino acids: CASSIRTGAMYSPLHF.

The J gene is TRBJ2-1, the V gene TRBV5-6; D is perhaps TRBD2 (5 bases). The germline gives CDR1 SGHDT, CDR2 YYEEEE. The V end was cut by 4 bases, the J end by 8 bases, with 19 bases between. This CDR3 is built from 15 residues. The CDR3 nucleotides read TGTGCCAGCAGCCGAAGGAAAAGGGTCGGGGATGAGCAGTTCTTC. The encoded protein is CASSRRKRVGDEQFF.

The J gene is TRBJ2-1, the V gene TRBV1; the table's D call, TRBD1, has no DNA check behind it. TRBV1 is deemed a pseudogene. This CDR3 is 18 amino acids long. The CDR3 spells CTSSHNVMAEPSLNEQFF. The CDR3 DNA reads TGCACCAGCAGCCATAACGTTATGGCAGAACCGTCCCTCAATGAGCAGTTCTTC.

This chain uses TRBV2 with TRBJ1-3; tentative D call: TRBD1 (6 bases). Trimming stripped 6 bases from V and 4 bases from J, with 13 bases between. Germline CDR1 reads SNHLY; CDR2 reads FYNNEI. This CDR3 is built from 14 residues. In DNA, the CDR3 is TGTGCCAGCAGCCTCGACAGGACGGGAAACACCATATATTTT. Translation gives CASSLDRTGNTIYF.

This chain connects TRBV9 to TRBJ2-2; D is perhaps TRBD1 (6 bases). V was shortened by 7 bases and J by 1 base, with 8 bases between the two germline ends. This CDR3 region has 13 residues. The germline CDR1 and CDR2 sequences are SGDLS and YYNGEE. The CDR3 reads CASGTMNTGELFF. The CDR3 nucleotides read TGTGCCAGCGGGACAATGAACACCGGGGAGCTGTTTTTT.

The chain carries TRBV10-3 and TRBJ1-2, with 7 bases that match TRBD1. The junction had 4 bases not matched to a gene; V was cut back by 2 bases and J by 4 bases. The germline V gene has CDR1 ENHRY and CDR2 SYGVKD. This CDR3 is 14 amino acids long. The CDR3 here is CAISEEGASYGYTF. Here the CDR3 DNA reads TGTGCCATCAGTGAGGAGGGGGCCAGCTATGGCTACACCTTC.

The chain uses TRBV18 and TRBJ1-5, with 9 nucleotides matching TRBD1. Germline assignment: CDR1 KGHSH and CDR2 LQKENI. The CDR3 runs 16 residues. With 3 bases clipped from V and 2 bases from J, the junction kept 5 bases outside the gene matches. CDR3 residues: CASSPPGQGGNQPQHF. In DNA form, the CDR3 reads TGTGCCAGCTCACCCCCGGGACAGGGTGGCAATCAGCCCCAGCATTTT.

This rearrangement joins TRBV5-6 to TRBJ1-1, with 8 bases that match TRBD1. The V segment lost 0 bases and the J segment 1 base; nucleotides outside the gene matches: 2. Per germline, CDR1 SGHDT and CDR2 YYEEEE. This CDR3 is built from 15 residues. The CDR3 region has the DNA TGTGCCAGCAGCTTGGTGACAGGGGCGAACACTGAAGCTTTCTTT. Its protein is CASSLVTGANTEAFF.

The chain has TRBV10-1 and TRBJ2-7, with 7 bases lining up with TRBD2. The CDR3 spans 14 residues. Trimming took 8 bases from V and 1 from J; bases not matched to a gene: 8. Germline CDR1 and CDR2: WNHNN and SYGVQD (reference sequence). CDR3: CASSESGASYEQYF. The CDR3 nucleotides are TGCGCCAGCTCGGAGAGCGGGGCGTCCTACGAGCAGTACTTC.

The chain combines TRBV29-1 with TRBJ1-5; D unclear. Trimming pared 3 bases from V and 0 bases from J, leaving 3 bases between. Germline CDR1 SQVTM, CDR2 ANQGSEA. The CDR3 is 12 residues long. The CDR3 DNA follows: TGCAGCGTTGATAATAGCAATCAGCCCCAGCATTTT. Its translation: CSVDNSNQPQHF.

The J gene is TRBJ1-6, the V gene TRBV5-5; D is perhaps TRBD1 (6 bases). CDR1 is SGHKS, CDR2 YYEKEE, per germline (reference sequence). V lost 4 bases and J 5 bases, leaving 13 bases between the germline ends. There are 15 residues in the CDR3. The CDR3 here is CASSQQGSHNSPLHF. CDR3 sequence (DNA): TGTGCCAGCAGCCAACAGGGTTCCCATAATTCACCCCTCCACTTT.

The chain recombines TRBV18 with TRBJ2-7; possible D gene TRBD1, 6 bases. The CDR3 is made up of 15 amino acids. Germline loops: CDR1 KGHSH, CDR2 LQKENI. Trimming cost V 3 bases and J 2 bases, with 14 bases left between them. This CDR3 reads CASSPKQGSAYEQYF. CDR3 nucleotides: TGTGCCAGCTCACCTAAACAGGGTAGCGCCTACGAGCAGTACTTC.

The CDR3 loop reads CASSYGDRGTGELFF. The CDR3 DNA reads TGTGCCAGCAGTTACGGGGACAGGGGCACCGGGGAGCTGTTTTTT. This chain joins TRBV6-5 and TRBJ2-2; 10 bases align to TRBD1. CDR1 and CDR2 from the germline V gene are MNHEY and SVGAGI. J gave up 4 bases and V 2 bases, and 1 base lay outside the gene matches. CDR3 length: 15 amino acids.